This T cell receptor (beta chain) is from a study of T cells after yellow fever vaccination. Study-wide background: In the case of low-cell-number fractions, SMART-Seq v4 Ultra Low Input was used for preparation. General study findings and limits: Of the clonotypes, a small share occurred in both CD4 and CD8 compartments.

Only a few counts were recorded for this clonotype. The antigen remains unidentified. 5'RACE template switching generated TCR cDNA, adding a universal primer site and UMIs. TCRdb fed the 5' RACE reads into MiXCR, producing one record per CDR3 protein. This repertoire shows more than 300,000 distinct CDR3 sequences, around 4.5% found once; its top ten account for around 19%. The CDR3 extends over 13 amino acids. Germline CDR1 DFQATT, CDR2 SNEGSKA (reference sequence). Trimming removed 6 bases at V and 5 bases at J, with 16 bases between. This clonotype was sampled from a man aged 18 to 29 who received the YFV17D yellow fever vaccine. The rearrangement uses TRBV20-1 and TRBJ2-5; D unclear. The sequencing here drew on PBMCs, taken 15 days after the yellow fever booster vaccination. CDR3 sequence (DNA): TGCAGTGCCCCGCGCGCAGACACGGAGACCCAGTACTTC. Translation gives CSAPRADTETQYF.